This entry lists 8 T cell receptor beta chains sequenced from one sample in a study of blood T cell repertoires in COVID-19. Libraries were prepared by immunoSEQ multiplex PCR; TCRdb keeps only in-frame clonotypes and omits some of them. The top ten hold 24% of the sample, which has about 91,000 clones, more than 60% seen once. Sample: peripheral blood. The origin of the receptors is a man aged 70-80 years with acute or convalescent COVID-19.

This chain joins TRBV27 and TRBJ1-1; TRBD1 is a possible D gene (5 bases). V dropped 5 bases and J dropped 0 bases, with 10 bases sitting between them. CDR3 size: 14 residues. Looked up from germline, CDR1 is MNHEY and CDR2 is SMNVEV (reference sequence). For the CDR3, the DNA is TGTGCCAGCAGTGACCCAGGGTTGAACACTGAAGCTTTCTTT. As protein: CASSDPGLNTEAFF.

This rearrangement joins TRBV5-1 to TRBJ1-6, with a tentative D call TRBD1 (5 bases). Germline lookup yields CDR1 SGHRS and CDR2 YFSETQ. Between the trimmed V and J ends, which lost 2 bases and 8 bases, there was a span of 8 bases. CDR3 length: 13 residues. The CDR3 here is CASSFDSYSPLHF. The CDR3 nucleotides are TGCGCCAGCAGCTTCGACAGTTATTCACCCCTCCACTTT.

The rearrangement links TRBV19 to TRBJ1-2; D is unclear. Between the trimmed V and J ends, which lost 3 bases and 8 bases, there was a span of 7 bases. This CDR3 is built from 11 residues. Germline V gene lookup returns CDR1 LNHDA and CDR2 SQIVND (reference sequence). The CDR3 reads CASSMGSGYTF. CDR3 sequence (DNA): TGTGCCAGTAGTATGGGCTCCGGCTACACCTTC. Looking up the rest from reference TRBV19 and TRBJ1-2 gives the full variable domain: DGGITQSPKYLFRKEGQNVTLSCEQNLNHDAMYWYRQDPGQGLRLIYYSQIVNDFQKGDIAEGYSVSREKKESFPLTVTSAQKNPTAFYLCASSMGSGYTFGSGTRLTVV.

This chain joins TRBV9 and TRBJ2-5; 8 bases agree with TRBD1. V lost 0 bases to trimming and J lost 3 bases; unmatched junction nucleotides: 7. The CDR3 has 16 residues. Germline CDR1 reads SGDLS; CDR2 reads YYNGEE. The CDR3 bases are TGTGCCAGCAGCGTAGGTAGCAGGGGGCCCGAAGAGACCCAGTACTTC. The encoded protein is CASSVGSRGPEETQYF.

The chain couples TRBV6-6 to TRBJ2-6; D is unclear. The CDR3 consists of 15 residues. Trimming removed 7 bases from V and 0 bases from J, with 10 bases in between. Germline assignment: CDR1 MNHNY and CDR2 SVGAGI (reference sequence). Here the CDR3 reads CASNPVASGANVLTF. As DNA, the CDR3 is TGTGCCAGCAATCCAGTGGCCTCTGGGGCCAACGTCCTGACTTTC.

The CDR3 protein is CASSLELAGAGYNEQFF. DNA for the CDR3: TGTGCCAGCAGCTTGGAGCTAGCGGGAGCAGGGTACAATGAGCAGTTCTTC. This chain uses TRBV5-6 with TRBJ2-1; 10 bases match TRBD2. Trimming took 0 bases from V and 4 from J; bases not matched to a gene: 7. The CDR3 is made up of 17 amino acids. Germline V gene sequence: CDR1 SGHDT, CDR2 YYEEEE.

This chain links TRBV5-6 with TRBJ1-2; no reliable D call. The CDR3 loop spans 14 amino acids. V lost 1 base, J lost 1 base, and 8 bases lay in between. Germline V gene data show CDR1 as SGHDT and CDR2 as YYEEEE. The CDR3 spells CASSLFQNNYGYTF. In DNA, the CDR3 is TGTGCCAGCAGCTTGTTCCAGAATAACTATGGCTACACCTTC.

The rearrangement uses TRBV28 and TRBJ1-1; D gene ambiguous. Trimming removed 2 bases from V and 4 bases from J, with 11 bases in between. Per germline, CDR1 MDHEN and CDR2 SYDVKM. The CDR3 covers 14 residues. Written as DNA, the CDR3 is TGTGCCAGCAGTTTACTAGCCCGTAGCACTGAAGCTTTCTTT. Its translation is CASSLLARSTEAFF.